The sequence of this T cell receptor beta chain was determined in a study of spatial heterogeneity in lung cancer. CDR3 length: 15 residues. V lost 0 bases and J lost 4; bases outside the gene matches: 6. In germline, CDR1 is SQVTM, CDR2 ANQGSEA. Sample time point: blood at routine non-recurrence follow-up after resection. On each TCR cDNA molecule, a unique molecular identifier was present. From the 5' RACE reads, TCRdb called clonotypes with MiXCR, one entry per CDR3 protein. The repertoire includes tens of thousands of distinct CDR3 sequences, approximately 19% of them detected once, and around a fifth sits in the top ten.

The sample here was PBMCs, taken at follow-up. The chain employs TRBV29-1 and TRBJ2-7, with TRBD2 identical over 10 bases. The sequence derives from a male donor with early-stage non-small cell lung cancer. This CDR3 is CSVEDSPSGSYEQYF. The CDR3 bases are TGCAGCGTTGAAGATTCGCCTAGCGGGAGTTACGAGCAGTACTTC.